This TCR beta chain was retrieved from a study of T-cell memory formation after mild COVID-19. Only a few counts were recorded for this clonotype. Its antigen is undetermined. Whole-study results and caveats: In pre-infection memory, a portion of responding clones appeared, which suggested that cross-reactive memory joined. The main location of contracting CD4+ clones was CM and EM, and that of contracting CD8+ clones was EMRA.

After removal of 5 bases from V and 5 bases from J, the junction contained 8 bases not matched to a gene. Germline lookup yields CDR1 SEHNR and CDR2 FQNEAQ (reference sequence). The CDR3 is 15 amino acids. Researchers used 5'RACE with constant-segment primers to make TCR alpha and TCR beta cDNA libraries that carry sample barcodes and UMIs. TCRdb used MiXCR to reprocess the 5' RACE reads, holding one entry per CDR3 protein. This sample yields 140,000 or so distinct CDR3 sequences, of which 11% to 15% are seen a single time; about 27% belongs to the top ten. The gene calls are TRBV7-9 and TRBJ2-5, with 10 nucleotides matching TRBD2. Sample: PBMCs or a T cell subset sorted from them (not recorded which). The sequence derives from an adult woman who had mild COVID-19 (a few samples of this study predate the infection). Cell type and time point are not known. The CDR3 DNA reads as TGTGCCAGCAGCGCCGTAGCGGGAGGATATGAGACCCAGTACTTC. It encodes CASSAVAGGYETQYF.